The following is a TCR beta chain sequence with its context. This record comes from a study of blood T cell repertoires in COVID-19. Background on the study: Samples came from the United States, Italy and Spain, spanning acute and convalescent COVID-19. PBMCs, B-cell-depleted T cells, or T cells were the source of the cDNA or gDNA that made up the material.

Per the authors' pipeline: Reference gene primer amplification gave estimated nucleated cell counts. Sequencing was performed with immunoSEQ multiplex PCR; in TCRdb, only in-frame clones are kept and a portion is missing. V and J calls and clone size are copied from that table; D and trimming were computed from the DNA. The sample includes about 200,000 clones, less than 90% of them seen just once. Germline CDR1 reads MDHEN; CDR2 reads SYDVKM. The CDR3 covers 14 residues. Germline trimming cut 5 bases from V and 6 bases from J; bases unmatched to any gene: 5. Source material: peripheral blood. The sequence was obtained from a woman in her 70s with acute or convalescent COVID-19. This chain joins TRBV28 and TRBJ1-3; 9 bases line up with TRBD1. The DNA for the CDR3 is TGTGCCAGCAGTATACGGACAGGGGCAAACACCATATATTTT. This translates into CASSIRTGANTIYF.